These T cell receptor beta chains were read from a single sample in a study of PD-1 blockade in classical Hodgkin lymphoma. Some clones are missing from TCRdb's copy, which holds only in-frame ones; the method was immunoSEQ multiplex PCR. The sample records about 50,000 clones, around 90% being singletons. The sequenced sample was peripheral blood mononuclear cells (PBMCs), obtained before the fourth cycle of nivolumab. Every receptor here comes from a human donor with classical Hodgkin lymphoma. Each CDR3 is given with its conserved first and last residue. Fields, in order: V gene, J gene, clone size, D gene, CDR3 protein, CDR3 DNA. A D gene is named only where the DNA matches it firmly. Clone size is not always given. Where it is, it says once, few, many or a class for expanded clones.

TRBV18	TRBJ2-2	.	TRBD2	CASSPRTSGTGELFF	TGTGCCAGCTCACCAAGGACTAGCGGGACCGGGGAGCTGTTTTTT
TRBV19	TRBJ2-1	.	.	CASSIPASYNEQFF	TGTGCCAGTAGTATCCCGGCATCCTACAATGAGCAGTTCTTC
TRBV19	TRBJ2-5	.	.	CASSWTDGETQYF	TGTGCCAGTTCCTGGACAGATGGGGAGACCCAGTACTTC
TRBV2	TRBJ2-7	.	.	CASMRSPLAYEQYF	TGTGCCAGCATGCGGAGCCCTCTTGCCTACGAGCAGTACTTC
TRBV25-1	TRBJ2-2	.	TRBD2	CASSGRLAGANTGELFF	TGTGCCAGCAGTGGCCGGTTAGCGGGGGCGAACACCGGGGAGCTGTTTTTT
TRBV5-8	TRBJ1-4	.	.	CASSFRFNTNEKLFF	TGTGCCAGCAGCTTTCGGTTTAACACTAATGAAAAACTGTTTTTT
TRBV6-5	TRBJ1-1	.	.	CASTLGAGTEAFF	TGTGCCAGCACCCTGGGGGCGGGCACTGAAGCTTTCTTT
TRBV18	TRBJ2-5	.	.	CASSPLETQYF	TGTGCCAGCTCACCACTCGAGACCCAGTACTTC
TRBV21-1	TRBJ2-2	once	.	CASSVGAGELFF	TGTGCCAGCAGCGTCGGCGCCGGGGAGCTGTTTTTT
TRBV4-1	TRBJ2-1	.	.	CASSQVMGLEQFF	TGCGCCAGCAGCCAAGTTATGGGGCTCGAGCAGTTCTTC
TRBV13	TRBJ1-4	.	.	CASSSLRGGEKLFF	TGTGCCAGCAGCTCCCTGCGGGGAGGAGAAAAACTGTTTTTT
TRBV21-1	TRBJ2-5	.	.	CASSNPGYIIQETQYF	TGTGCCAGCAGCAACCCGGGCTACATAATTCAAGAGACCCAGTACTTC
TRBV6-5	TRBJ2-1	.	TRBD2	CASNPGLAVNEQFF	TGTGCCAGCAATCCGGGACTAGCGGTTAATGAGCAGTTCTTC
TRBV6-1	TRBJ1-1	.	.	CASSEQVQVVSEAFF	TGTGCCAGCAGTGAACAAGTACAGGTAGTTTCTGAAGCTTTCTTT
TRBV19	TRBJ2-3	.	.	CASSSWELTGGDTQYF	TGTGCCAGTAGTAGTTGGGAACTGACTGGCGGGGATACGCAGTATTTT
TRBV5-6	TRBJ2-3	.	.	CASSPLGTSSTDTQYF	TGTGCCAGCAGCCCGTTAGGGACGTCTAGCACAGATACGCAGTATTTT
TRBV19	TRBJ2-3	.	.	CASSPRGMIDTQYF	TGTGCCAGTAGTCCTCGCGGGATGATAGATACGCAGTATTTT
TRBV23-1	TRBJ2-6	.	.	CASSRQRSGANVLTF	TGCGCCAGCAGTCGCCAACGCTCTGGGGCCAACGTCCTGACTTTC
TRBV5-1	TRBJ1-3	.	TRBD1	CASSPQGSSNTIYF	TGCGCCAGCAGCCCACAGGGGAGTAGTAACACCATATATTTT
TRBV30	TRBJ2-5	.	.	CAWSVQGPETQYF	TGTGCCTGGAGTGTACAGGGTCCAGAGACCCAGTACTTC
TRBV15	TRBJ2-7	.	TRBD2	CATSGSTSGSYEQYF	TGTGCCACCAGTGGGAGTACTAGCGGCTCCTACGAGCAGTACTTC
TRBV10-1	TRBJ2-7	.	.	CASSDGQRQYDYEQYF	TGCGCCAGCAGTGATGGGCAACGACAGTATGACTACGAGCAGTACTTC
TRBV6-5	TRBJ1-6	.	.	CASSYSDSPNNSPLHF	TGTGCCAGCAGTTACTCGGACAGTCCTAATAATTCACCCCTCCACTTT
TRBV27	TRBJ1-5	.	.	CASSSRGRNQPQHF	TGTGCCAGCAGTTCCCGTGGCAGGAACCAGCCCCAGCATTTT
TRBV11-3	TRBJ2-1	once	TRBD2	CASSPLLAGVNNEQFF	TGTGCCAGCAGCCCTTTACTTGCGGGGGTTAACAATGAGCAGTTCTTC
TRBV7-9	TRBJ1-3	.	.	CASSLVGQGWRNTIYF	TGTGCCAGCAGCTTAGTGGGGCAGGGATGGCGAAACACCATATATTTT
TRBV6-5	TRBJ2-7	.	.	CASSYSTKRVDEQYF	TGTGCCAGCAGTTACTCGACCAAGCGGGTGGACGAGCAGTACTTC
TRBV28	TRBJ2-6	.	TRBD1	CASSLHRTGLSRGWANVLTF	TGTGCCAGCAGTTTACATAGGACAGGGTTAAGCCGGGGGTGGGCCAACGTCCTGACTTTC
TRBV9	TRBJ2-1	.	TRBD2	CASSTPGLAGYNEQFF	TGTGCCAGCAGCACTCCCGGGCTAGCGGGATACAATGAGCAGTTCTTC
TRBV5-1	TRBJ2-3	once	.	CASSLNRVDTQYF	TGCGCCAGCAGCTTGAATAGGGTGGATACGCAGTATTTT
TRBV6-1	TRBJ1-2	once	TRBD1	CASRADRGLTDGYTF	TGTGCCAGCAGAGCCGACAGGGGGCTCACTGATGGCTACACCTTC
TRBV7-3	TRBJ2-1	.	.	CASSSSVTPYNEQFF	TGTGCCAGCAGCTCTTCGGTTACACCCTACAATGAGCAGTTCTTC
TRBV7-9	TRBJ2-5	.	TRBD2	CASSPDSGRYQETQYF	TGTGCCAGCAGCCCAGATAGCGGGAGGTACCAAGAGACCCAGTACTTC
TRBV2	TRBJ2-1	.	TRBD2	CASSAGTSGSNEQFF	TGTGCCAGCAGTGCTGGGACTAGCGGGAGCAATGAGCAGTTCTTC
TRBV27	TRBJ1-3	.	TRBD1	CASSLYRGSGNTIYF	TGTGCCAGCAGTTTGTACAGGGGTTCTGGAAACACCATATATTTT
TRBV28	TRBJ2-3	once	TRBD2	CASSLWGLAVPGTDTQYF	TGTGCCAGCAGTTTATGGGGACTAGCGGTCCCTGGCACAGATACGCAGTATTTT
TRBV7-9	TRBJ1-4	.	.	CASSLAWGVQEKLFF	TGTGCCAGCAGCTTAGCCTGGGGAGTCCAAGAAAAACTGTTTTTT
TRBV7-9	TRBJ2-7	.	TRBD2	CASSPLAGSSYEQYF	TGTGCCAGCAGCCCGCTAGCGGGAAGCTCCTACGAGCAGTACTTC
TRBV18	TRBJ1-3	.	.	CASSPPALAGNTIYF	TGTGCCAGCTCACCACCAGCTCTAGCTGGAAACACCATATATTTT
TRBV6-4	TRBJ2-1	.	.	CASSDRGGTYNEQFF	TGTGCCAGCAGTGATCGCGGAGGGACCTACAATGAGCAGTTCTTC
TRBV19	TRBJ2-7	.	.	CASSISGFYEQYF	TGTGCCAGTAGTATAAGCGGCTTCTACGAGCAGTACTTC
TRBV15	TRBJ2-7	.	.	CATSRDQGPSYEQYF	TGTGCCACCAGCAGAGATCAGGGCCCCTCCTACGAGCAGTACTTC
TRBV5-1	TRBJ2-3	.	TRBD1	CASSTPGTGFDTQYF	TGCGCCAGCAGCACCCCCGGGACAGGGTTTGATACGCAGTATTTT
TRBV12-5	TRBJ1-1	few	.	CASGLGGITEAFF	TGTGCTAGTGGTCTGGGGGGGATCACTGAAGCTTTCTTT
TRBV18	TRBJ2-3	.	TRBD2	CASSPQMASGSGNGGTDTQYF	TGTGCCAGCTCACCACAAATGGCTAGCGGGAGCGGGAACGGTGGCACAGATACGCAGTATTTT
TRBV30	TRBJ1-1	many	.	CAWNLGSTEAFF	TGTGCCTGGAACCTTGGTTCCACTGAAGCTTTCTTT